Shown below are 20 T cell receptor beta chains from a single sample sequenced in a study of blood T cells in healthy people across ages. The second PCR ran 7 to 11 cycles with a sample-barcoded 5' primer and J-beta primers. TCRdb itself ran the 5' RACE reads through MiXCR, one entry per CDR3 protein. The data hold some 760,000 distinct CDR3 sequences, with 20% to 25% observed a single time. A further study also used this sample, focusing on T cells of mothers and their children.

Specimen: blood. These receptors came from a boy younger than 18 in good health.

The CDR3 reads CASSPPENTEAFF. CDR3 nucleotide sequence: TGTGCCAGCTCACCGCCTGAGAACACTGAAGCTTTCTTT. The V and J genes are TRBV18 and TRBJ1-1, with no clear D. Germline lookup yields CDR1 KGHSH and CDR2 LQKENI. The V and J ends lost 3 bases and 1 base respectively, with 6 bases between them. This CDR3 is built from 13 residues. The variable domain in full, completed from reference TRBV18 and TRBJ1-1, reads NAGVMQNPRHLVRRRGQEARLRCSPMKGHSHVYWYRQLPEEGLKFMVYLQKENIIDESGMPKERFSAEFPKEGPSILRIQQVVRGDSAAYFCASSPPENTEAFFGQGTRLTVV.

In its sample, this clonotype was seen a few times. The chain links TRBV20-1 to TRBJ2-5; 10 bases line up with TRBD2. V lost 5 bases to trimming and J lost 4 bases; unmatched junction nucleotides: 7. Germline V lookup: CDR1 DFQATT, CDR2 SNEGSKA (reference sequence). The CDR3 spans 14 residues. DNA of the CDR3: TGCAGTGCTCAACTAGCGGGGTACCGAGAGACCCAGTACTTC. Protein sequence: CSAQLAGYRETQYF.

This chain uses TRBV20-1 with TRBJ2-4; D gene uncertain. This CDR3 is built from 15 residues. The germline gives CDR1 DFQATT, CDR2 SNEGSKA (reference sequence). V lost 3 bases, J lost 2 bases, and 14 bases lay in between. DNA for the CDR3: TGCAGTGCTAGGTCCATCACTGAGTCCAAAAACATTCAGTACTTC. Translation: CSARSITESKNIQYF.

The chain employs TRBV12-3 or TRBV12-4 and TRBJ2-5, with D perhaps assigned TRBD1 or TRBD2 (5 bases each). V was shortened by 6 bases and J by 1 base, with 15 bases between the two germline ends. The CDR3 runs 15 residues. CDR3 nucleotide sequence: TGTGCCAGCAGCCGGGACGGAAGCTTCCAAGAGACCCAGTACTTC. Encoded protein: CASSRDGSFQETQYF.

With regard to this clonotype: A read error may be the cause here, since a much bigger clone is one base away. The chain uses TRBV5-1 and TRBJ1-5; TRBD1 might be the D (5 bases). The V end lost 0 bases, the J end lost 3 bases, and 10 bases lay between the germline ends. Germline CDR1 SGHRS, CDR2 YFSETQ. The CDR3 covers 15 residues. The DNA of the CDR3 is TGCGCCAGCAGCTTGGGTGGGGACGCCAATCAGCCCCAGCATTTT. It yields the protein CASSLGGDANQPQHF. Variable domain in full (rest from reference TRBV5-1 and TRBJ1-5): KAGVTQTPRYLIKTRGQQVTLSCSPISGHRSVSWYQQTPGQGLQFLFEYFSETQRNKGNFPGRFSGRQFSNSRSEMNVSTLELGDSALYLCASSLGGDANQPQHFGDGTRLSIL.

This clonotype has more than one count but fewer than ten. The rearrangement uses TRBV6-6 and TRBJ2-1; 8 bases are shared with TRBD2. The CDR3 sequence is 15 residues long. Germline assignment: CDR1 MNHNY and CDR2 SVGAGI (reference sequence). The trim removed 7 bases at V and 8 bases at J, leaving 13 bases unmatched. CDR3 protein: CASTPHKAGVDEQFF. CDR3 nucleotide sequence: TGTGCCAGCACTCCACACAAAGCGGGAGTCGATGAGCAGTTCTTC.

V and J are TRBV7-2 and TRBJ2-5; D possibly corresponds to TRBD2 (5 bases). The better agreement between TRBJ2-7 and the DNA end casts doubt on the J call. CDR1 and CDR2 (germline): SGHTA, FQGNSA. This CDR3 has 10 residues. The CDR3 sequence is CATGLSEQYF. CDR3 sequence (DNA): TGTGCCACAGGACTCTCCGAGCAGTACTTC.

This clonotype was picked up a small number of times. The chain combines TRBV4-2 with TRBJ1-4; D not resolved. This CDR3 is 18 amino acids long. Deletions cut 4 bases from V and 5 bases from J, with 23 bases between. In germline, CDR1 is LGHNA, CDR2 YNFKEQ. Here the CDR3 reads CASSRQPGQTASNEKLFF. CDR3 in DNA: TGTGCCAGCAGCCGACAACCGGGCCAGACTGCTTCAAATGAAAAACTGTTTTTT.

This clonotype was observed a handful of times. The V and J genes are TRBV7-9 and TRBJ1-2; 10 nucleotides agree with TRBD1. Losses at the gene ends were 2 bases for V and 2 bases for J; bases not matched to a gene: 5. CDR1 SEHNR and CDR2 FQNEAQ come from the germline V gene (reference sequence). The CDR3 length is 16 residues. The CDR3 DNA follows: TGTGCCAGCAGCTTATCGGGACAGGGGCCAAACTATGGCTACACCTTC. Amino acids: CASSLSGQGPNYGYTF.

This clonotype occurred a few times. The chain links TRBV7-6 to TRBJ2-3, with D tentatively TRBD2 (6 bases). This CDR3 comprises 14 residues. The V end lost 6 bases, the J end lost 6 bases, and 16 bases lay between the germline ends. Germline V gene sequence: CDR1 SGHVS, CDR2 FNYEAQ. The CDR3 DNA reads as TGTGCCAGCAGGCGGGGTTGGGGGATCGATACGCAGTATTTT. This sequence encodes CASRRGWGIDTQYF.

The table lists this clonotype with a few counts. The chain couples TRBV7-3 to TRBJ2-2; possible D gene TRBD2, 6 bases. Trimming took 3 bases from V and 4 from J, leaving 12 bases between them. The CDR3 has 15 amino acids. The germline V gene has CDR1 SGHTA and CDR2 FQGTGA. The CDR3 loop is CASSLGRGATGELFF. In DNA form, the CDR3 reads TGTGCCAGCAGCTTGGGCCGCGGGGCCACCGGGGAGCTGTTTTTT.

In its sample, this clonotype was seen a few times. The V and J genes are TRBV5-1 and TRBJ2-4, with 9 bases identical to TRBD2. The V segment lost 4 bases and the J segment 0 bases; nucleotides outside the gene matches: 8. There are 17 residues in the CDR3. In germline, CDR1 is SGHRS, CDR2 YFSETQ. CDR3 bases: TGCGCCAGCAGCGGAGGGCTAGCGGGGAGAGCCAAAAACATTCAGTACTTC. Translation: CASSGGLAGRAKNIQYF.

This clonotype was detected ten times or more. The J gene is TRBJ2-5, the V gene TRBV5-6; D unclear. CDR3 size: 13 residues. Trimming stripped 2 bases from V and 3 bases from J, with 8 bases between. Germline V lookup: CDR1 SGHDT, CDR2 YYEEEE. The CDR3 nucleotides read TGTGCCAGCAGCTTTGACTTCGAAGAGACCCAGTACTTC. This codes for CASSFDFEETQYF.

This clonotype was counted a few times. V gene TRBV20-1 combines with J gene TRBJ1-1, with a tentative D call TRBD1 (5 bases). V was shortened by 5 bases and J by 0 bases, with 16 bases between the two germline ends. The CDR3 has 15 residues. Germline CDR1 reads DFQATT; CDR2 reads SNEGSKA (reference sequence). The CDR3 DNA reads as TGCAGTGCTGTCCGGGACCCAACGCTGAACACTGAAGCTTTCTTT. This codes for CSAVRDPTLNTEAFF.

This chain links TRBV6-2 or TRBV6-3 with TRBJ2-3; no definite D call. With 7 bases removed from V and 1 base from J, the gap between germline ends came to 15 bases. The length of the CDR3 is 15 residues. Germline CDR1 reads MNHEY; CDR2 reads SVGEGT. For the CDR3, the DNA is TGTGCCAGCACTGATGTGGATCTTGGCACAGATACGCAGTATTTT. Protein: CASTDVDLGTDTQYF.

This clonotype came up a few times. This sequence joins TRBV29-1 and TRBJ1-1; D is unclear. CDR3 length: 14 amino acids. Germline lookup yields CDR1 SQVTM and CDR2 ANQGSEA. V lost 4 bases and J 3 bases, leaving 15 bases between the germline ends. The CDR3 spells CSVAKGEGYTEAFF. DNA of the CDR3: TGCAGCGTTGCGAAAGGAGAAGGCTACACTGAAGCTTTCTTT.

This rearrangement joins TRBV29-1 to TRBJ2-1; possible D gene TRBD1, 5 bases. Germline assignment: CDR1 SQVTM and CDR2 ANQGSEA. The ends were cut back, 6 bases at V and 2 bases at J, with 11 bases in the middle. The CDR3 is 13 residues long. The DNA of the CDR3 is TGCAGCGTATTGACAGTGACCTACAATGAGCAGTTCTTC. It specifies CSVLTVTYNEQFF.

In this sample, this clonotype turned up a few times. The V gene is TRBV27, the J gene TRBJ1-1, with D perhaps TRBD1 (6 bases). CDR3 size: 14 residues. The ends were cut back, 3 bases at V and 4 bases at J, with 12 bases in the middle. Germline assignment: CDR1 MNHEY and CDR2 SMNVEV (reference sequence). The DNA for the CDR3 is TGTGCCAGCAGTTTGAGGGCAGGGGTCACTGAAGCTTTCTTT. Translation: CASSLRAGVTEAFF.

This clonotype has just a few counts. The chain is built from TRBV29-1 and TRBJ2-6; D remains unclear. From germline, CDR1 is SQVTM and CDR2 ANQGSEA. Between the trimmed V and J ends, which lost 5 bases and 1 base, there was a span of 6 bases. The CDR3 covers 13 residues. CDR3 protein: CSVYPSGANVLTF. In DNA form, the CDR3 reads TGCAGCGTTTATCCTTCTGGGGCCAACGTCCTGACTTTC.

This clonotype was picked up a small number of times. This chain links TRBV20-1 with TRBJ1-1; D ambiguous. The germline V gene has CDR1 DFQATT and CDR2 SNEGSKA (reference sequence). The length of the CDR3 is 14 residues. Trimming shortened V by 6 bases and J by 5 bases, and 19 bases separated the two germline ends. The CDR3 region has the DNA TGCAGTGCAAACGCGGAGGAAGGAGAAACTGAAGCTTTCTTT. It yields the protein CSANAEEGETEAFF.